This TCR beta chain originates from a study of cytomegalovirus exposure and HLA in healthy donors. Likely unrecorded immune exposures existed in these nominally healthy donors. 13 Jbeta primers and 60 Vbeta primers were used for the PCR. Sequenced by immunoSEQ multiplex PCR; TCRdb stores in-frame clones only, minus some. Of about 200,000 clones listed, 82% are singletons. Whole-study results and caveats: There were several of the most significant clusters that appeared linked to common viral pathogens in a later analysis. Later analysis suggested most CMV-associated TCR beta chains were HLA-restricted.

To note about this clone: What it recognizes is unknown.

Material: PBMCs. This clonotype was obtained from a woman between 50 and 59 years old in good health and CMV-seropositive.

CDR3 protein: CAITGRGRRTEAFF. The CDR3 nucleotides are TGTGCCATTACCGGCAGGGGGCGAAGAACTGAAGCTTTCTTT. V is TRBV28 and J is TRBJ1-1; TRBD1 matches at 8 bases. The J segment lost 5 bases and the V segment lost 10 bases, leaving 12 bases of the junction unmatched. The CDR3 spans 14 residues. Germline V gene sequence: CDR1 MDHEN, CDR2 SYDVKM. The full variable domain, completed using reference TRBV28 and TRBJ1-1, is DVKVTQSSRYLVKRTGEKVFLECVQDMDHENMFWYRQDPGLGLRLIYFSYDVKMKEKGDIPEGYSVSREKKERFSLILESASTNQTSMYLCAITGRGRRTEAFFGQGTRLTVV.